Sequencing of this T cell receptor (beta chain) was carried out in a study of molecular identifiers for immune sequencing clone quantification. TCRdb recomputed calls from the PCR reads with MiXCR, one row per CDR3 protein. The data contain approximately 670,000 distinct CDR3 sequences, approximately 20% of them singletons. The CDR3 has 15 amino acids. CDR1 and CDR2 (germline): LNHDA, SQIVND (reference sequence). As regards this clonotype: A much larger clonotype is one base distant, so this may be a read error.

The gene calls are TRBV19 and TRBJ1-1; D not resolved. This TCR derives from a human donor in good health. Some libraries in this study had Jurkat cell RNA spiked in. The material sequenced was naive CD8+ T cells from blood, with Jurkat cell RNA spiked in. This sample's subset: FACS-sorted CD8+CD4-CCR7+CD45RA+ naive T cells. CDR3 coding DNA: TGTTCCAGTAGTGTGAGGAGTGGGCTGAGCACTGAAGCTTTCTTT. Amino acids: CSSSVRSGLSTEAFF. Combining the CDR3 with reference TRBV19 and TRBJ1-1 gives the whole variable domain DGGITQSPKYLFRKEGQNVTLSCEQNLNHDAMYWYRQDPGQGLRLIYYSQIVNDFQKGDIAEGYSVSREKKESFPLTVTSAQKNPTAFYLCSSSVRSGLSTEAFFGQGTRLTVV.